This T cell receptor (beta chain) emerged from a study of blood T cells in healthy people across ages (dated by TCRdb to between 2015 and 2017). About the full investigation: In model experiments, roughly one uniquely barcoded TCR beta cDNA molecule per two T cells was captured by template switching. To track age-related changes in TCR beta repertoire diversity, the study relied on deep sequencing normalized with unique cDNA molecular identifiers. Four age groups were formed from the donors: young (average approximately 17 years), middle-aged (approximately 40), aged (about 62) and long-lived (more than 75). Two additional independent replicas of 1 million unique cDNA reads from the same blood draw were analyzed for two donors (one aged 18 to 30 and one aged 80 or older). The research as a whole found: There was a strong correlation between observed TCR beta diversity and the percentage of naive T cells measured by flow cytometry. The CMV infection status of donors was not known, potentially confounding age-related changes in expanded clonotypes. Estimates of total diversity based on one million sequenced T cells were considered lower bounds and underestimates. Compared with the aged group, the long-lived group had more naive CD4+ T cells, fewer expanded clones and increased TCR diversity, a pattern suggesting age selection. Bulk unsorted PBMC profiling prevented conclusive comparison of naive and antigen-experienced compartments. Observed TCR beta diversity per million T cells fell roughly linearly with age, and a significant reduction was already apparent by age approximately 40.

To prepare the library, 5' RACE was applied. TCRdb records Illumina HiSeq 2500 as the sequencer. A second roughly 6 to 11 cycle PCR used a sample-barcoded 5' primer and a J-beta primer mix. A unique molecular identifier was introduced onto each TCR beta cDNA molecule by a template-switch 5' adaptor carrying 12 random nucleotides. At least 3 million CDR3-containing paired-end reads were obtained from each sample. All of the RNA was converted into first-strand cDNA using the Mint cDNA synthesis kit, with a TRBC-specific oligonucleotide serving as the primer. Following uracil-DNA glycosylase treatment, all cDNA underwent a first 18-cycle PCR with the universal primers M1SS and BC2_uni_R. The original pipeline was this. Each sample was normalized by randomly selecting 1 million high-quality reads, each carrying a distinct molecular identifier. Reads with shared molecular identifiers were discarded instead of being binned into consensus sequences. MiTCR, run with a Q25 quality threshold and the strictest error-elimination algorithm, handled CDR3 identification, clonotype clustering and error correction. A nonparametric unseen species model with Euler transformation was used to estimate lower-bound total TCR beta diversity. In-frame beta chains were kept once TCRdb had trimmed the public reads at Q25 with fastp and called clones with MiXCR. All rows with the same CDR3 protein become a single entry with the most common DNA and genes. For this entry, the V and J calls and clone size follow TCRdb and not the study's own pipeline. The sample has 900,000 to 950,000 distinct CDR3 sequences on record, almost 30% of them singletons. In total, the top ten clones hold roughly a tenth of the sample.

V is trimmed back by 2 bases and J by 4 bases, and the junction contains 10 bases that no gene match accounts for. As encoded in the germline V gene, CDR1 is SQVTM while CDR2 is ANQGSEA. The CDR3 holds 16 amino acids from the cysteine to the phenylalanine. Only the CDR3 DNA stays, 48 bases, in frame from base 1. A few counts support this clonotype. Its cognate antigen has yet to be identified. Base qualities are not recorded, but no much larger clone differs from it by a single base. Donors were roughly 40 systemically healthy Caucasian individuals from Russia aged about 6 to 100 years. Approximately 9.3 milliliters of peripheral blood were drawn from each donor into EDTA-treated Vacutainer tubes. Ficoll-Paque density-gradient centrifugation was used to isolate PBMCs, with at least 6.5 million per sample. Total RNA, at least 6 micrograms per sample, was extracted from PBMCs with Trizol reagent. For every donor, flow cytometry on a PBMC aliquot measured the percentage of naive CD45RAhigh/CD27high T cells.

The same sample was also studied in work on T cells of mothers and their children. From that second study: Nine systemically healthy Caucasian individuals, comprising three mothers and their six children, were included as donors. cDNA synthesis consumed the entire amount of extracted RNA, loaded at approximately 1.6 ug RNA in each 15 ul reaction. In the second PCR, sample barcodes and 2-4 random nucleotides were introduced via the M1S primer. Over 9.5 million TCR beta CDR3 reads were obtained for each mother, and 2.7 million or so reads were obtained for each child. Thymic selection shapes the output of TCR recombination in a similar way in related and unrelated pairs, and inherited differences have a minor effect. Normalized repertoire overlap in related mother-child pairs was always slightly higher than in unrelated mother-child pairs, but the difference was never significant. No persistent microchimeric T cell clones were found, with a detection sensitivity of approximately 94 clones per million clonotypes. The study used deep NGS to compare TCR beta repertoires of mothers and children, seeking features distinguishing related mother-child pairs from unrelated individuals. The mean age was 40 +/- 4 years for the mothers and approximately 11 +/- 4 years for the children. After adapter ligation was performed with NEBNext reagents, the libraries were sequenced on an Illumina HiSeq 2000 with 100+100 nt paired-end reads. Mother and child libraries were prepared a month apart and sequenced in separate runs to prevent cross-contamination. Between about 500,000 and 2,100,000 distinct TCR beta clonotypes were identified per donor. Naive TCR beta clonotypes were estimated from low-frequency clonotypes matched to each donor's FACS-determined naive share, without sorting.

Sequencing was performed on blood. The receptor was isolated from a woman aged 40-49 years in good health. The V and J segments used are TRBV29-1 and TRBJ2-3; TRBD1 lines up with 9 middle nucleotides. The CDR3 protein is CSVETGQGKDSDTQYF. The DNA is as follows: TGCAGCGTTGAAACCGGACAGGGGAAAGACTCAGATACGCAGTATTTT.